This T cell receptor (beta chain) was retrieved from a study of response to subunit inactivated influenza vaccine. General study results and limits: It was the authors' suggestion that each seasonal influenza vaccination recruits few new T cells.

The CDR3 is 14 amino acids. CDR1 LGHDT and CDR2 YNNKEL come from the germline V gene (reference sequence). A remark on this clonotype: Its target is not known. An end of the junction differs from the germline gene, which may be a read error.

TCRdb ran MiXCR on the RT-PCR reads and lists one entry per CDR3 protein. The sample comprises some 600,000 distinct CDR3 sequences, 11% to 15% of which are singletons, and approximately 7.6% rests with the top ten. The sequence derives from a man aged 50-60 years who received an inactivated influenza vaccine. The chain has TRBV3-1 and TRBJ2-2; D might be TRBD1 (5 bases). Here the sequenced sample was PBMCs from blood, taken less than 15 days before vaccination. The CDR3 nucleotides read TGTTCCAGCAGCCAAGACAGACTCCCCGGGGAGCTGTTTTTT. The encoded protein is CSSSQDRLPGELFF.